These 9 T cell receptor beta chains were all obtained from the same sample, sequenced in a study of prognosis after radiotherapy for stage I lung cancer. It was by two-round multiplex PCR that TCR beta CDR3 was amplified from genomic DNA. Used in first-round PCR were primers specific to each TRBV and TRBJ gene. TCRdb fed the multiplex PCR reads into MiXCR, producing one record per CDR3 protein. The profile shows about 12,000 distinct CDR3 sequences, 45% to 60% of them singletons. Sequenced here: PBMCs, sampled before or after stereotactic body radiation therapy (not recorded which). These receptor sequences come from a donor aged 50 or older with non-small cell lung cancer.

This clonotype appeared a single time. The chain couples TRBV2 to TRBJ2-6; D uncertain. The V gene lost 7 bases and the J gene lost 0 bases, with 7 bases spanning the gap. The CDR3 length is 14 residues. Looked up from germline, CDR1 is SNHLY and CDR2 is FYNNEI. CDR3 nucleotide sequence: TGTGCCAGCAAGGGTTACTCTGGGGCCAACGTCCTGACTTTC. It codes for CASKGYSGANVLTF.

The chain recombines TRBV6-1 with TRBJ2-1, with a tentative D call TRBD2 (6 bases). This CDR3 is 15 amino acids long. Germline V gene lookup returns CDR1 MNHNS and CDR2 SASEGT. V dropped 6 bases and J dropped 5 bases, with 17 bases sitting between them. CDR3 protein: CASSQWGVFNNEQFF. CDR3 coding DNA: TGTGCCAGCAGCCAATGGGGGGTCTTCAACAATGAGCAGTTCTTC.

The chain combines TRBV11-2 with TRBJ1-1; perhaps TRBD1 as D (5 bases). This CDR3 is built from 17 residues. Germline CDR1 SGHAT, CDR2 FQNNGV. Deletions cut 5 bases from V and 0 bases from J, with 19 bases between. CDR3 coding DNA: TGTGCCAGCAGCCAGCGGGGAGGGACCCCCATGAACACTGAAGCTTTCTTT. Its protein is CASSQRGGTPMNTEAFF. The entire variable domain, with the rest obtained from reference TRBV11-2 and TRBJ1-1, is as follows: EAGVAQSPRYKIIEKRQSVAFWCNPISGHATLYWYQQILGQGPKLLIQFQNNGVVDDSQLPKDRFSAERLKGVDSTLKIQPAKLEDSAVYLCASSQRGGTPMNTEAFFGQGTRLTVV.

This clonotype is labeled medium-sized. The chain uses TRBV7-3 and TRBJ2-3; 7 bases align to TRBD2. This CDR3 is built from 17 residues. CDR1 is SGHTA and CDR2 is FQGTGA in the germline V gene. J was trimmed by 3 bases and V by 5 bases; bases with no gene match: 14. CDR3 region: CASSIPRGGRGTDTQYF. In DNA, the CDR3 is TGTGCCAGCAGCATCCCCCGGGGCGGGAGAGGAACAGATACGCAGTATTTT.

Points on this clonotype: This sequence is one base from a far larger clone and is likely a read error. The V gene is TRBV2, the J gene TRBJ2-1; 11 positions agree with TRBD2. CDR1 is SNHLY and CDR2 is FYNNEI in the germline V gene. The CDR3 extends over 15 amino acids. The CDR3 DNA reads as TGTGCCAGCAGCCAACTAGCGGGAGTGTACAATGAGCATTTCTTC. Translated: CASSQLAGVYNEHFF.

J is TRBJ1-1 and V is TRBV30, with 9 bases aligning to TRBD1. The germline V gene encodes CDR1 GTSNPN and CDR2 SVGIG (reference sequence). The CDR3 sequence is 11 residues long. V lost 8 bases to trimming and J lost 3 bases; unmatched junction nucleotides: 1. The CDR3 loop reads CAGTGYTEAFF. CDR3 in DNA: TGTGCCGGGACAGGGTACACTGAAGCTTTCTTT.

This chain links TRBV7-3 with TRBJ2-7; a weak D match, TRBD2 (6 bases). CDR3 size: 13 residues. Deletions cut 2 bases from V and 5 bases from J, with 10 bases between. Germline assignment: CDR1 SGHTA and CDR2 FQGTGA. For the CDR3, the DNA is TGTGCCAGCAGCTTAGGTAGCGGCAACGAGCAGTACTTC. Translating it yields CASSLGSGNEQYF. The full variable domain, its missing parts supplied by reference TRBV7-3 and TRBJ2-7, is GAGVSQTPSNKVTEKGKYVELRCDPISGHTALYWYRQSLGQGPEFLIYFQGTGAADDSGLPNDRFFAVRPEGSVSTLKIQRTERGDSAVYLCASSLGSGNEQYFGPGTRLTVT.

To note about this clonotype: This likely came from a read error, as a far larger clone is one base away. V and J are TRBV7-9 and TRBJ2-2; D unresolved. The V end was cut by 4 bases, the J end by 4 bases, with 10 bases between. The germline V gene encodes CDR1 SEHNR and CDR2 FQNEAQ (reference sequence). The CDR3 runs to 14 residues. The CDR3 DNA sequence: TGTGCCAGCAGCTGGATTCAGGTCACCGGGGAGCTGTTTTTT. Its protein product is CASSWIQVTGELFF.

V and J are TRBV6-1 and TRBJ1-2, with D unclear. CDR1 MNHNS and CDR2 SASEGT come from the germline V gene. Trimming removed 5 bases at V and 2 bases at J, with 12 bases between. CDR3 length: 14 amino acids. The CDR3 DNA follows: TGTGCCAGCAGTTCGTGGACGGCGAACTATGGCTACACCTTC. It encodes CASSSWTANYGYTF.